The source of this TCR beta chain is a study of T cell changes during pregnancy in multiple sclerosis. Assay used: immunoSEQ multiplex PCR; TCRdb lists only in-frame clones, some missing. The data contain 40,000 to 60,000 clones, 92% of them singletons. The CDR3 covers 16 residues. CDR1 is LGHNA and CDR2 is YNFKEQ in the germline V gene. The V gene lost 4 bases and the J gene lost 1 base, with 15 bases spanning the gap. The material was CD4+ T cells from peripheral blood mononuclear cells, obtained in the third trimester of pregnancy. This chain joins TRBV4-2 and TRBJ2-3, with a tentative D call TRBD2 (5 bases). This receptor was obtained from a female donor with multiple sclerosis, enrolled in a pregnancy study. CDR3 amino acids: CASSPYRAGRTDTQYF. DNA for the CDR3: TGTGCCAGCAGCCCTTACCGGGCGGGTCGCACAGATACGCAGTATTTT.